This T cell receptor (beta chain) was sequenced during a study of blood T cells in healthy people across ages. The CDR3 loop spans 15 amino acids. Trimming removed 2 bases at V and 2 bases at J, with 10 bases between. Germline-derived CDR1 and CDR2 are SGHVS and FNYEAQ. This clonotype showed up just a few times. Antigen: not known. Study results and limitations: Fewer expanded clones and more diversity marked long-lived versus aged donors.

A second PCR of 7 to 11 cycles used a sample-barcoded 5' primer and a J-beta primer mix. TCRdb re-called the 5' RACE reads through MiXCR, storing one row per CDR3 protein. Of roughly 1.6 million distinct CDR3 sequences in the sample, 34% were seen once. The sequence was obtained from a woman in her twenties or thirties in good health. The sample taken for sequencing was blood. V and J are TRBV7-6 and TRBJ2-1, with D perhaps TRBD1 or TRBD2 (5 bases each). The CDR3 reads CASSLIRGPYNEQFF. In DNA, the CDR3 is TGTGCCAGCAGCTTAATTAGGGGACCCTACAATGAGCAGTTCTTC.